This T cell receptor (beta chain) was sequenced during a study of blood T cell repertoires in COVID-19 (dated by TCRdb to the early 2020s). Study-level background: The collaborator samples originated in the United States, Italy and Spain and spanned the acute and convalescent phases of COVID-19. The material from the prospective study consisted of cDNA or gDNA derived from T cells, B-cell-depleted T cells, or PBMCs. Deeply sampled blood TCRbeta repertoires from subjects exposed to, actively infected with, or recovered from COVID-19 were included in the dataset. The repertoires were released in a freely available public database meant as a resource for research on the immune response to SARS-CoV-2. Samples came from the ongoing ImmuneRACE study (first 160 participants) plus 1,254 subjects from 6 global collaborators. A de-identified subject ID, COVID-19 status, age in years and sex were almost always included in the sample metadata. HLA class I and class II types, where available, came from metadata supplied by the sample provider rather than from assay-based typing. What the authors observed across the whole study: Clinical and demographic metadata were provided uncurated, with the amount varying by source and participant.

Each collaborating institution followed its own protocols to collect whole blood in K2EDTA tubes. Collaborator samples were shipped for TCRbeta analysis as frozen whole blood, isolated PBMCs, or DNA extracted from either sample type. A word on this clone: No cognate antigen has been identified for it. Per-nucleotide qualities are absent, and no much larger clonotype sits a single base away.

The immunoSEQ Assay, a bias-controlled multiplex PCR, was used to amplify TCRbeta CDR3 regions from genomic DNA. In the original analysis: The number of nucleated cells in each sample was estimated from the amplification of reference gene primers within the assay. Sequence reads were collapsed and filtered to measure the absolute abundance of every unique TCRbeta CDR3 rearrangement. For each sample, productive Simpson clonality was calculated as the square root of Simpson's diversity index across productive rearrangements. TCRdb provides this immuneACCESS table in a form limited to in-frame rearrangements. Some clones are lacking; in checked studies, under half of them reflect an unresolved V gene, and why the rest are absent is not known. V and J calls and clone size are as listed in that table; D and trimming were resolved from the DNA. This sample comprises about 140,000 clones, more than 70% of them detected only once. The ten most abundant clones make up about 8% of the sample.

The CDR3 runs 16 amino acids, cysteine and phenylalanine included. Here the CDR3 DNA is all that survives: 48 bases in frame from base 1. V ends up 0 bases short and J 5 bases short, with an unmatched junction base count of 7. Based on the germline V gene, the CDR1 and CDR2 sequences are ENHRY and SYGVKD. Here the chain combines TRBV10-3 and TRBJ2-1, with 7 central nucleotides matching TRBD2. What was sequenced was peripheral blood. The sequence derives from a woman aged 55-70 years with acute or convalescent COVID-19. The nucleotide sequence is TGTGCCATCAGTGAGTCTCCGCTAGCGGTTAACAATGAGCAGTTCTTC. It translates to CAISESPLAVNNEQFF.